This T cell receptor (beta chain) was sequenced during a study of T cell responses to AZD1222 COVID-19 vaccine. Study-level results: Spike-specific TCR breadth and depth were elevated following two AZD1222 doses. Just 5 to 7 AZD1222 recipients were seropositive at baseline.

The data were produced by immunoSEQ multiplex PCR, yet TCRdb's version contains in-frame clones alone and is incomplete. The sample lists 150,000 to 170,000 clones, 85% to 90% seen once, with 5.5% to 6% in the top ten. Of note for this clone: What it binds is unknown.

CDR1 and CDR2 from the germline V gene are MDHEN and SYDVKM. V lost 6 bases and J 6 bases, leaving 17 bases between the germline ends. The CDR3 is made up of 15 amino acids. The source was peripheral blood, collected on day 0 of MenACWY control vaccination. The clonotype was recovered from an adult in good health. V and J are TRBV28 and TRBJ2-2; a weak D match, TRBD2 (5 bases). In DNA form, the CDR3 reads TGTGCCAGCAGACTAGGACGGTCGACGCCCGGGGAGCTGTTTTTT. Encoded protein: CASRLGRSTPGELFF.